The clone carrying this T cell receptor beta chain showed up just a few times. Its antigen is not known. Purity of each sorted population was above 95%. TCRB transcripts that were expressed got sequenced, as all of the isolated RNA had been reverse transcribed. Sequencing was performed with immunoSEQ multiplex PCR; in TCRdb, only in-frame clones are kept and a portion is missing. The sample consists of hundreds of thousands of clones, around an eighth of them appearing once. This sample stems from a study of beta chain features in type 1 diabetes. Background on the study: Patients shared similar age, gender and cell yields with healthy donors. The study examined some 110,000,000 sorted cells across all samples. Study results and caveats: Patients with Type 1 diabetes showed moderately but significantly shorter TCRB CDR3s in all four CD4+ subsets. For type 1 diabetes patients, VDJ junctions showed fewer insertions and more deletions.

Germline CDR1 SGHTA, CDR2 FQGNSA. The germline V and J ends were trimmed by 0 bases and 7 bases, with 22 bases remaining between them. This CDR3 contains 18 residues. The sequencing sample was made of naive CD4+ T cells from blood. The chain recombines TRBV7-2 with TRBJ1-5, with D possibly matching TRBD1 (5 bases). This receptor was obtained from a man in his late teens or twenties with type 1 diabetes. CDR3 residues: CASSLAQGAMGFRQPQHF. In DNA, the CDR3 is TGTGCCAGCAGCTTAGCGCAGGGCGCCATGGGTTTCCGCCAGCCCCAGCATTTT.